The clone carrying this T cell receptor (beta chain) came up a few times. The data stem from a study of T-cell memory formation after mild COVID-19. Germline V gene data show CDR1 as MNHEY and CDR2 as SVGEGT. Unmatched junction bases numbered 7, after V lost 7 bases and J lost 4 bases. The CDR3 spans 14 residues. TCRdb fed the 5' RACE reads into MiXCR, producing one record per CDR3 protein. In the table there are roughly 400,000 distinct CDR3 sequences, approximately 15% of which are singletons. Sequencing was done on a sample of PBMCs or a T cell subset sorted from them (not recorded which). V usage is TRBV6-2 or TRBV6-3 and J usage is TRBJ2-7; the match to TRBD2 covers 10 bases. This receptor was taken from a man younger than 30 who had mild COVID-19 (a few samples of this study predate the infection). Cell type and time point are not known. The CDR3 region is CASKLSLAGYEQYF. CDR3 in DNA: TGTGCCAGCAAACTATCACTAGCGGGATACGAGCAGTACTTC.